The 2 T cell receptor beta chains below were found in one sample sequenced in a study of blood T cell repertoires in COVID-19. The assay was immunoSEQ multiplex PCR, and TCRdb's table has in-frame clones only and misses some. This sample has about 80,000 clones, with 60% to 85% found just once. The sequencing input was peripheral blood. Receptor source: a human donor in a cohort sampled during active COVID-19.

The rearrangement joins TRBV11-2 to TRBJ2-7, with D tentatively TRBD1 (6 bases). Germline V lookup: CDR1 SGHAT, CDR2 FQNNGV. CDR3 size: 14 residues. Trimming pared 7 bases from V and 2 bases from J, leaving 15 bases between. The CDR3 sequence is CASTPGTLTYEQYV. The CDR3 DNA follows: TGTGCCAGCACCCCGGGGACACTAACCTACGAGCAGTACGTC.

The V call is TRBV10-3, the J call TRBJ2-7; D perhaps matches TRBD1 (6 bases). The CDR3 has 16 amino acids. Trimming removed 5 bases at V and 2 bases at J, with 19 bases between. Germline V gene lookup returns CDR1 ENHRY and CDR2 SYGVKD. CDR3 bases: TGTGCCATCAGTACACCACCGGGACACCCTACCTACGAGCAGTACTTC. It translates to CAISTPPGHPTYEQYF.